Given below is one T cell receptor (beta chain) in context. Its antigen is not identified. V lost 1 base, J lost 1 base, and 10 bases lay in between. The germline CDR1 and CDR2 sequences are KGHSH and LQKENI. The CDR3 totals 15 residues. This entry is derived from a study of cytomegalovirus exposure and HLA in healthy donors. Findings and caveats of the study: There was a cluster of highly shared sequence variants that was likely a sequencing artifact.

Vbeta (60) and Jbeta (13) primers were used in the PCR. Assay: immunoSEQ multiplex PCR; the TCRdb copy retains only in-frame clones and omits some. Here the sample spans 110,000 to 150,000 clones, approximately 72% being singletons. The source is a man between 40 and 49 years old in good health and CMV-seronegative. Material: PBMCs. The V call is TRBV18, the J call TRBJ1-1, with D maybe TRBD1 (6 bases). DNA of the CDR3: TGTGCCAGCTCACCACTTCCGGGACAGAACACTGAAGCTTTCTTT. Translated, it gives CASSPLPGQNTEAFF.